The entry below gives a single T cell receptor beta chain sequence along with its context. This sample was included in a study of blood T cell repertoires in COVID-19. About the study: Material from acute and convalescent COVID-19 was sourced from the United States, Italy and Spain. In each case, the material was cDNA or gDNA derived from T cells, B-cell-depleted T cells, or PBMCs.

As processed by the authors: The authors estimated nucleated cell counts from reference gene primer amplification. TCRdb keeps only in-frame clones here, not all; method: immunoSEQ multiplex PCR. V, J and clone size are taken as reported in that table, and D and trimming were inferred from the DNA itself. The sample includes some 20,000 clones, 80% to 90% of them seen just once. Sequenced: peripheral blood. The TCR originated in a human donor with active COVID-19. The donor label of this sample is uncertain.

The CDR3 bases are TGTGCCATCAGTGTCCGACTCGGCTGGGATACGCAGTATTTT. Its translation is CAISVRLGWDTQYF. The J gene is TRBJ2-3, the V gene TRBV10-3; D is unresolved. CDR3 length: 14 amino acids. Germline values: CDR1 ENHRY, CDR2 SYGVKD. V lost 4 bases to trimming and J lost 6 bases, with 14 bases between them.